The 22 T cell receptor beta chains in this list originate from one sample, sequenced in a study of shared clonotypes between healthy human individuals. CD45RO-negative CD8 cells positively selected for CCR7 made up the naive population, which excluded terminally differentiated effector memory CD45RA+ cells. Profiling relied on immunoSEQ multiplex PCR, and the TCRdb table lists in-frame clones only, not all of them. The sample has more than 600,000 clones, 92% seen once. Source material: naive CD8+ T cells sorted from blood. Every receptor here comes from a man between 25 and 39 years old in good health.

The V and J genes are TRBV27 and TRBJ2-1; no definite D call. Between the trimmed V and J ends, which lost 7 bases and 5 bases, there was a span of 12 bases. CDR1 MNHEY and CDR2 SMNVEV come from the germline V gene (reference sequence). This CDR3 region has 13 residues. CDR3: CASNSGNHNEQFF. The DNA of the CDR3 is TGTGCCAGCAACTCTGGGAACCACAATGAGCAGTTCTTC.

The CDR3 DNA sequence: TGTGCCAGCAGTTTATCGTGGGGGGATTACGGCGGGGAGCTGTTTTTT. Translation: CASSLSWGDYGGELFF. The chain uses TRBV27 and TRBJ2-2; D is possibly TRBD2 (6 bases). Germline V gene lookup returns CDR1 MNHEY and CDR2 SMNVEV (reference sequence). Trimming cost V 0 bases and J 7 bases, with 15 bases left between them. The CDR3 extends over 16 amino acids.

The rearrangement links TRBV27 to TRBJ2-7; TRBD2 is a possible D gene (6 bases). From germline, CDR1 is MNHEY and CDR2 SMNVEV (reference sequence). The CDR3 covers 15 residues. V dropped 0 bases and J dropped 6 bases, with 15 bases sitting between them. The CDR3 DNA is TGTGCCAGCAGTTTATCGGGGACTTTAGGTGGCGAGCAGTACTTC. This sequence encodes CASSLSGTLGGEQYF.

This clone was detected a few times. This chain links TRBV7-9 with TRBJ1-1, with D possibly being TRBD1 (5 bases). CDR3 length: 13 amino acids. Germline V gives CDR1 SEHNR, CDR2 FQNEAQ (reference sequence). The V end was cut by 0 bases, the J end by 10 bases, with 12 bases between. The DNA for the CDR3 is TGTGCCAGCAGCTTAGCCACACGGGACTCAGCTTTCTTT. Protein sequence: CASSLATRDSAFF.

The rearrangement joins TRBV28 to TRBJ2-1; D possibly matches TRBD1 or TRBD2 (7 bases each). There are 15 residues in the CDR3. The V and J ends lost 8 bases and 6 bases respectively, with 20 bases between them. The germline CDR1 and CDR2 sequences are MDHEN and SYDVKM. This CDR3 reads CASLYREGAVNEQFF. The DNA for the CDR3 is TGTGCCAGCCTTTATAGGGAGGGGGCGGTCAATGAGCAGTTCTTC.

The CDR3 reads CASTLGSSGNNEQFF. The CDR3 DNA sequence: TGTGCCAGCACCCTGGGATCTAGCGGCAACAATGAGCAGTTCTTC. This chain links TRBV27 with TRBJ2-1; 7 nucleotides agree with TRBD2. CDR3 length: 15 residues. V lost 7 bases and J lost 5; bases outside the gene matches: 11. Germline CDR1 reads MNHEY; CDR2 reads SMNVEV (reference sequence).

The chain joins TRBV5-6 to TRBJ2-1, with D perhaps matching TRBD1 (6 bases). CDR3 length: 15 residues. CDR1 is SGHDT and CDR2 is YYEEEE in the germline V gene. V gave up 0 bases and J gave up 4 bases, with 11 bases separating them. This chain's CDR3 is CASSLALQGYNEQFF. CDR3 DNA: TGTGCCAGCAGCTTGGCGCTACAGGGTTACAATGAGCAGTTCTTC.

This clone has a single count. CDR3 bases: TGTGCCAGCAGCTTAAGGACGGGGCTTAACGAGCAGTACTTC. It encodes CASSLRTGLNEQYF. The chain employs TRBV14 and TRBJ2-7; the D call may be TRBD1 or TRBD2 (5 bases each). The CDR3 sequence is 14 residues long. V was clipped by 5 bases and J by 5 bases, with 16 bases between them. CDR1 is SGHDN, CDR2 FVKESK, per germline.

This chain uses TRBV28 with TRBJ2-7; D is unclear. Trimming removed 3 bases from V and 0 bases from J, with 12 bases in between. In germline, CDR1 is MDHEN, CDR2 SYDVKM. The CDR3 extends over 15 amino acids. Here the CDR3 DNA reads TGTGCCAGCAGTTTCTTCGGGTCCAGCTCCTACGAGCAGTACTTC. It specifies CASSFFGSSSYEQYF.

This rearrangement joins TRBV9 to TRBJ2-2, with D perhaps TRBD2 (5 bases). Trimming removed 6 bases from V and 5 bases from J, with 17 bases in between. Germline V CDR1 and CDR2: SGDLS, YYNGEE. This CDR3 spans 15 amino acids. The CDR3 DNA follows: TGTGCCAGCACTCCCGAGGGCGGTACTACCGGGGAGCTGTTTTTT. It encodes CASTPEGGTTGELFF.

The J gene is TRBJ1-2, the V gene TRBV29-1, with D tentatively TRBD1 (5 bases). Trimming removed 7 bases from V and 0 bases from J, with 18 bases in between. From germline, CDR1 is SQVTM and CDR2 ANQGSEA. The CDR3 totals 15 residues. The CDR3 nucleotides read TGCAGCGCCTACGGGGGGGAGGAACCTAACTATGGCTACACCTTC. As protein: CSAYGGEEPNYGYTF.

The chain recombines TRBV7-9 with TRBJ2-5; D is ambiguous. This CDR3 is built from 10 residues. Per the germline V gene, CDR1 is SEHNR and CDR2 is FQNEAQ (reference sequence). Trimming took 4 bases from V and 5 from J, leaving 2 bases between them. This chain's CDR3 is CASSWETQYF. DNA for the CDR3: TGTGCCAGCAGCTGGGAGACCCAGTACTTC.

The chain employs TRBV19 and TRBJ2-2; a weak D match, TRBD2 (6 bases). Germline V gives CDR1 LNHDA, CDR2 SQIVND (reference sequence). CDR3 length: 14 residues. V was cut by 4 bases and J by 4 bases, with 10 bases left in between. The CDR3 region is CASSRGLPTGELFF. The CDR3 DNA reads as TGTGCCAGTAGTAGGGGACTCCCCACCGGGGAGCTGTTTTTT.

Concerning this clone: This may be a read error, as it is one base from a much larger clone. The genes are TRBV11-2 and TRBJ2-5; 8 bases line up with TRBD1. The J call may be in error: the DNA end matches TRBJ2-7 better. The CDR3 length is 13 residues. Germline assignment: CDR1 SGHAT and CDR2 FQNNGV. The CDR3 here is CASSSGQDYEQYF. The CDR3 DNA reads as TGTGCCAGCAGCTCGGGACAGGACTACGAGCAGTACTTC.

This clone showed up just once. The CDR3 DNA sequence: TGTGCCAGCAGCGATCGAACGGGGGGCTACACCTTC. Translation: CASSDRTGGYTF. This chain links TRBV9 with TRBJ1-2; D is unclear. This CDR3 comprises 12 residues. Per germline, CDR1 SGDLS and CDR2 YYNGEE. V shed 3 bases and J shed 8 bases, with 11 bases lying between them. The variable domain in full, with the rest retrieved from reference TRBV9 and TRBJ1-2, is DSGVTQTPKHLITATGQRVTLRCSPRSGDLSVYWYQQSLDQGLQFLIQYYNGEERAKGNILERFSAQQFPDLHSELNLSSLELGDSALYFCASSDRTGGYTFGSGTRLTVV.

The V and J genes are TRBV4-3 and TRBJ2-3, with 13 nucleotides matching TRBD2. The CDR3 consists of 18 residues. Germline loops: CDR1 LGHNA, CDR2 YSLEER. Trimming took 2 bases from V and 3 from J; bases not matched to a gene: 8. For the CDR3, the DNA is TGCGCCAGCAGCCAATGGACTAGCGGGAGAACCGCGACAGATACGCAGTATTTT. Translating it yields CASSQWTSGRTATDTQYF.

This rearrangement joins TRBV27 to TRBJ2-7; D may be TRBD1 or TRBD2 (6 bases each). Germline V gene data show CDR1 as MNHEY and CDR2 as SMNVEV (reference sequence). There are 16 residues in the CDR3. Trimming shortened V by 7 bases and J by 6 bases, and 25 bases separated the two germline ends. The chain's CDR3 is CASTKIGGPDRGEQYF. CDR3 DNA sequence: TGTGCCAGCACTAAAATCGGGGGCCCGGATCGGGGCGAGCAGTACTTC.

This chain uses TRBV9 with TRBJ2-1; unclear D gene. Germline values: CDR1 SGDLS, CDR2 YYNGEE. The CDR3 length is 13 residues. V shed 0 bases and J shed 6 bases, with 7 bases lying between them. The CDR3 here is CASSVAVGNEQFF. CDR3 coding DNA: TGTGCCAGCAGCGTAGCTGTAGGCAATGAGCAGTTCTTC.

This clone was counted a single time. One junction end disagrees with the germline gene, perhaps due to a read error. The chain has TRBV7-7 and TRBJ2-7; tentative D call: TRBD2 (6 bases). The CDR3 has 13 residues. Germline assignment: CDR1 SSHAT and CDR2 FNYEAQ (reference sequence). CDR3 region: CASSLAVGKEQYF. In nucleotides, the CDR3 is TGTGCTAGCAGCTTAGCGGTCGGAAAAGAGCAGTACTTC.

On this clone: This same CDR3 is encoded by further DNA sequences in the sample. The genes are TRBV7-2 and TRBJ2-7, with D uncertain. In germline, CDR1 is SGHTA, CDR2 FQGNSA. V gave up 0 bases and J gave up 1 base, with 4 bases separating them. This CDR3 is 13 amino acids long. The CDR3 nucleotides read TGTGCCAGCAGCTTAGCAGGGTCCTACGAGCAGTACTTC. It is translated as CASSLAGSYEQYF.

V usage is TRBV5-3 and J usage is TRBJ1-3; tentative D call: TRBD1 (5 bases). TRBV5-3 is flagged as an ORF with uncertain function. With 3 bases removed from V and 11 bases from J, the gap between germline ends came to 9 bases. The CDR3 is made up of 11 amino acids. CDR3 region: CARSSGVAIYF. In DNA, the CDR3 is TGTGCCAGAAGCTCGGGGGTCGCCATATATTTT.

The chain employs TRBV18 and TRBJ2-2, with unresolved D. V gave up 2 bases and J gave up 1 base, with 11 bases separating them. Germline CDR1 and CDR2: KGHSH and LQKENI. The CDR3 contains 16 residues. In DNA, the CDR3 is TGTGCCAGCTCACCAGGAGTATCTTTGAACACCGGGGAGCTGTTTTTT. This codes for CASSPGVSLNTGELFF.